These 29 T cell receptor beta chains were sequenced from one sample in a study of blood T cells in healthy people across ages. A J-beta primer mix and a sample-barcoded 5' primer were used in a second PCR of roughly 6 to 11 cycles. TCRdb ran MiXCR on the 5' RACE reads and lists one entry per CDR3 protein. Among fewer than 800,000 distinct CDR3 sequences listed, about 32% were seen once. The sequenced sample was blood. The receptors were sampled from a woman older than 75 in good health.

This clonotype was counted only a few times. This rearrangement joins TRBV6-6 to TRBJ1-2; no firm D call. CDR3 length: 12 amino acids. Germline V CDR1 and CDR2: MNHNY, SVGAGI (reference sequence). V was clipped by 5 bases and J by 8 bases, with 12 bases between them. DNA of the CDR3: TGTGCCAGCAGTACCGACGGTTTAGGCTACACCTTC. Translated: CASSTDGLGYTF.

The J gene is TRBJ1-1, the V gene TRBV10-3, with a possible D match to TRBD1 (5 bases). The germline V gene encodes CDR1 ENHRY and CDR2 SYGVKD. CDR3 length: 13 amino acids. V was cut by 4 bases and J by 4 bases, with 10 bases left in between. The CDR3 protein is CAISASRVTEAFF. The CDR3, as DNA: TGTGCCATCAGTGCATCCAGGGTCACTGAAGCTTTCTTT.

This clonotype has ten or more counts. The chain has TRBV30 and TRBJ1-2; no clear D. V lost 7 bases, J lost 3 bases, and 12 bases lay in between. The CDR3 spans 12 residues. CDR1 and CDR2 (germline): GTSNPN, SVGIG (reference sequence). CDR3 amino acids: CASHAPDYGYTF. In nucleotides, the CDR3 is TGTGCCTCCCACGCCCCGGACTATGGCTACACCTTC.

This clonotype was recorded many times. The V and J genes are TRBV5-1 and TRBJ2-7, with 9 positions matching TRBD1. Germline CDR1 SGHRS, CDR2 YFSETQ. The CDR3 runs to 16 residues. V lost 1 base and J lost 5; bases outside the gene matches: 10. CDR3 protein: CASSLKFGTGTDEQYF. CDR3 sequence (DNA): TGCGCCAGCAGCTTGAAGTTCGGGACAGGGACGGACGAGCAGTACTTC.

This clonotype showed up many times. V gene TRBV9 combines with J gene TRBJ2-6, with D maybe TRBD1 (6 bases). CDR1 SGDLS and CDR2 YYNGEE come from the germline V gene. Trimming took off 0 bases at V and 3 bases at J, with 13 bases between the two ends. The CDR3 contains 17 residues. CDR3 in amino acids: CASSVEARGGGANVLTF. The DNA for the CDR3 is TGTGCCAGCAGCGTAGAGGCCAGGGGCGGTGGGGCCAACGTCCTGACTTTC. Using reference TRBV9 and TRBJ2-6 for the parts outside the CDR3, the full variable domain is DSGVTQTPKHLITATGQRVTLRCSPRSGDLSVYWYQQSLDQGLQFLIQYYNGEERAKGNILERFSAQQFPDLHSELNLSSLELGDSALYFCASSVEARGGGANVLTFGAGSRLTVL.

J is TRBJ2-1 and V is TRBV7-2; D might be TRBD2 (6 bases). This CDR3 contains 13 residues. Germline V gives CDR1 SGHTA, CDR2 FQGNSA. With 3 bases removed from V and 5 bases from J, the gap between germline ends came to 8 bases. In DNA, the CDR3 is TGTGCCAGCAGCTTCGGGGGTAACAATGAGCAGTTCTTC. Translating it yields CASSFGGNNEQFF.

This clonotype appeared many times. This sequence joins TRBV12-3 or TRBV12-4 and TRBJ2-7, with 9 bases lining up with TRBD1. V lost 4 bases and J lost 6; bases outside the gene matches: 10. This CDR3 contains 15 residues. CDR3 coding DNA: TGTGCCAGCAGTTGGTCACAGGGGGCGCGGTTCGAGCAGTACTTC. This translates into CASSWSQGARFEQYF.

This clonotype has just one count. The chain carries TRBV7-2 and TRBJ2-5; TRBD1 matches 8 bases. The germline V gene has CDR1 SGHTA and CDR2 FQGNSA. Trimming took 8 bases from V and 10 from J; bases not matched to a gene: 15. This CDR3 is 14 amino acids long. CDR3 loop: CASLERDRTRDQYF. CDR3 nucleotides: TGTGCCAGCTTAGAACGGGACAGGACTCGGGACCAGTACTTC.

There are many counts of this clonotype. This chain links TRBV20-1 with TRBJ2-5, with 11 bases aligning to TRBD2. V trimming: 3 bases; J trimming: 7 bases; junction bases outside the gene matches: 13. This CDR3 is 16 amino acids long. CDR1 is DFQATT, CDR2 SNEGSKA, per germline (reference sequence). For the CDR3, the DNA is TGCAGTGCTAGTATTCTAGCGGGGGGACCCGAGGCGACCCAGTACTTC. It encodes CSASILAGGPEATQYF.

Remarks on this clonotype: Since a much larger clone is just one base distant, this may be a read error. This sequence joins TRBV7-9 and TRBJ2-1, with D possibly TRBD2 on 6 matching bases. The CDR3 runs to 15 residues. Germline loops: CDR1 SEHNR, CDR2 FQNEAQ (reference sequence). Trimming left V 8 bases short and J 1 base short, with 15 bases between. CDR3 amino acids: CASGTQSGSYNEQFF. CDR3 nucleotides: TGTGCCAGCGGTACGCAAAGCGGGTCCTACAATGAGCAGTTCTTC. The full variable domain, with the rest looked up from reference TRBV7-9 and TRBJ2-1, is DTGVSQNPRHKITKRGQNVTFRCDPISEHNRLYWYRQTLGQGPEFLTYFQNEAQLEKSRLLSDRFSAERPKGSFSTLEIQRTEQGDSAMYLCASGTQSGSYNEQFFGPGTRLTVL.

This chain uses TRBV6-6 with TRBJ1-4; 7 nucleotides agree with TRBD1. Germline CDR1 is MNHNY and CDR2 is SVGAGI (reference sequence). The CDR3 spans 15 residues. The junction had 8 bases not matched to a gene; V was cut back by 7 bases and J by 3 bases. CDR3 sequence: CASTGGALANEKLFF. DNA for the CDR3: TGTGCCAGCACAGGGGGGGCCCTCGCTAATGAAAAACTGTTTTTT.

This clonotype has a count of ten or more. This chain links TRBV6-2 or TRBV6-3 with TRBJ2-7, with D hard to call. Germline-derived CDR1 and CDR2 are MNHEY and SVGEGT. CDR3 length: 13 amino acids. Between the trimmed V and J ends, which lost 2 bases and 2 bases, there was a span of 7 bases. CDR3 sequence: CASSYGFAYEQYF. CDR3 DNA sequence: TGTGCCAGCAGTTACGGATTCGCCTACGAGCAGTACTTC.

About this clonotype: One end of the junction fails to match germline, which may point to a read error. The gene calls are TRBV4-3 and TRBJ2-7; 10 nucleotides match TRBD2. CDR1 is LGHNA and CDR2 is YSLEER in the germline V gene. The CDR3 loop spans 14 amino acids. CDR3 region: CAGSLGLAAGEQYF. Written as DNA, the CDR3 is TGCGCCGGCAGCCTCGGACTAGCGGCGGGGGAGCAGTACTTC.

The rearrangement links TRBV4-2 to TRBJ2-1; D not resolved. V was pared by 0 bases and J by 6 bases, with 21 bases between. The CDR3 contains 18 residues. The V gene's germline CDR1 is LGHNA and CDR2 YNFKEQ. The chain's CDR3 is CASSQDGRLGGIPNEQFF. The CDR3 coding sequence is TGTGCCAGCAGCCAAGATGGCCGCCTAGGTGGGATCCCCAATGAGCAGTTCTTC.

The V call is TRBV9, the J call TRBJ2-1; 7 nucleotides agree with TRBD1. There are 15 residues in the CDR3. V shed 2 bases and J 4 bases; nucleotides not matched to a gene: 6. The V gene's germline CDR1 is SGDLS and CDR2 YYNGEE. The CDR3 loop reads CASSVGTDPYNEQFF. CDR3 sequence (DNA): TGTGCCAGCAGCGTCGGGACAGACCCTTACAATGAGCAGTTCTTC.

This clonotype was counted ten times or more. This chain uses TRBV9 with TRBJ2-7; no reliable D call. This CDR3 comprises 14 residues. Germline V gene sequence: CDR1 SGDLS, CDR2 YYNGEE. The V end lost 4 bases, the J end lost 6 bases, and 17 bases lay between the germline ends. This CDR3 is CASSSRLGSAEQYF. The CDR3 nucleotides read TGTGCCAGCAGCTCCAGGCTTGGGTCGGCCGAGCAGTACTTC.

As for this clonotype: One junction end does not reproduce the germline sequence, and a read error may be involved. This chain links TRBV20-1 with TRBJ2-1, with TRBD1 matching over 7 bases. Germline-derived CDR1 and CDR2 are DFQATT and SNEGSKA (reference sequence). The length of the CDR3 is 16 residues. CDR3 amino acids: CSARDSRGPNYNERFF. The CDR3 DNA follows: TGCAGTGCTAGAGATTCGAGGGGGCCAAACTACAATGAGCGGTTCTTC.

The rearrangement links TRBV18 to TRBJ2-1, with a weak D call TRBD1 (6 bases). V lost 4 bases and J lost 7, with 14 bases in between. Per the germline V gene, CDR1 is KGHSH and CDR2 is LQKENI. The CDR3 has 14 amino acids. The CDR3 is CASSRQDSGNEQFF. The CDR3 coding sequence is TGTGCCAGCTCACGACAGGACTCGGGAAATGAGCAGTTCTTC.

This clonotype is a singleton in its sample. This chain uses TRBV7-8 with TRBJ1-3; D not resolved. The V gene lost 5 bases and the J gene lost 2 bases, with 7 bases spanning the gap. This CDR3 contains 13 residues. CDR1 and CDR2 from the germline V gene are SGHVS and FQNEAQ. CDR3 loop: CASSHGPGNTIYF. In DNA form, the CDR3 reads TGTGCCAGCAGCCATGGACCTGGAAACACCATATATTTT.

As for this clonotype: It may be a read error: a sequence one base away is much more abundant. The CDR3 does not close with the conserved phenylalanine or tryptophan, likely indicating a read error. This chain connects TRBV20-1 to TRBJ1-2; D might be TRBD1 (5 bases). The germline CDR1 and CDR2 sequences are DFQATT and SNEGSKA (reference sequence). This CDR3 is 16 amino acids long. V lost 0 bases, J lost 0 bases, and 14 bases lay in between. In DNA, the CDR3 is TGCAGTGCTAGAGATTCGGGCAGGGCGGCTAACTATGGCTACACCTGC. Amino acid sequence: CSARDSGRAANYGYTC.

The rearrangement links TRBV20-1 to TRBJ1-5; D not resolved. Trimming stripped 7 bases from V and 0 bases from J, with 10 bases between. The CDR3 totals 13 residues. Germline V gene sequence: CDR1 DFQATT, CDR2 SNEGSKA (reference sequence). As DNA, the CDR3 is TGCAGTGTAGGAGAATATAGCAATCAGCCCCAGCATTTT. Amino acid sequence: CSVGEYSNQPQHF.

In the case of this clonotype: A much larger clone differs by one base, so this may be a read error. The chain couples TRBV7-6 to TRBJ2-5, with D perhaps TRBD1 (6 bases). In germline, CDR1 is SGHVS, CDR2 FNYEAQ. The CDR3 covers 16 residues. The CDR3 DNA reads as TGTGTCAGCAGCCGAAATCAGGGCAGGGGACCAGAGACCCAGTACTTC. As protein: CVSSRNQGRGPETQYF. The entire variable domain, with the rest obtained from reference TRBV7-6 and TRBJ2-5, is as follows: GAGVSQSPRYKVTKRGQDVALRCDPISGHVSLYWYRQALGQGPEFLTYFNYEAQQDKSGLPNDRFSAERPEGSISTLTIQRTEQRDSAMYRCVSSRNQGRGPETQYFGPGTRLLVL.

As regards this clonotype: This could be a read error, since a much larger clone is one nucleotide away. CDR3 nucleotide sequence: TGTGCCAGCAGTGTTGGGGGGGCGCCGGGGCGGGGGGCCTACAATGAGCAGTACTTC. Translated: CASSVGGAPGRGAYNEQYF. The chain combines TRBV6-1 with TRBJ2-1; 8 nucleotides agree with TRBD2. The J call may be incorrect, as the DNA end agrees better with TRBJ2-7. This CDR3 has 19 amino acids. Germline V gives CDR1 MNHNS, CDR2 SASEGT.

The sample holds many counts of this clonotype. V gene TRBV10-3 combines with J gene TRBJ2-1, with D possibly being TRBD1 (6 bases). The V gene lost 3 bases and the J gene lost 1 base, with 16 bases spanning the gap. Germline loops: CDR1 ENHRY, CDR2 SYGVKD. The CDR3 totals 17 residues. The CDR3 bases are TGTGCCATCAGTGAACTTTCTACAGGGATTTCCTACAATGAGCAGTTCTTC. It codes for CAISELSTGISYNEQFF.

This clonotype has at least ten counts. The V gene is TRBV19, the J gene TRBJ2-1; 8 bases are a match to TRBD1. V shed 1 base and J 8 bases; nucleotides not matched to a gene: 7. There are 15 residues in the CDR3. Germline CDR1 LNHDA, CDR2 SQIVND (reference sequence). The CDR3 bases are TGTGCCAGTAGTATAGGGACAGGGAAGAGGGATGAGCAGTTCTTC. It specifies CASSIGTGKRDEQFF.

This clonotype was counted at least ten times. CDR3 nucleotides: TGTGCCAGCAGCGTAGGGGGGAGGGGAGGGTACGAGCAGTACTTC. Protein: CASSVGGRGGYEQYF. V usage is TRBV9 and J usage is TRBJ2-7, with TRBD2 matching over 7 bases. This CDR3 has 15 amino acids. Germline V gene data show CDR1 as SGDLS and CDR2 as YYNGEE. J was trimmed by 4 bases and V by 0 bases; bases with no gene match: 7. The full variable domain, completed using reference TRBV9 and TRBJ2-7, is DSGVTQTPKHLITATGQRVTLRCSPRSGDLSVYWYQQSLDQGLQFLIQYYNGEERAKGNILERFSAQQFPDLHSELNLSSLELGDSALYFCASSVGGRGGYEQYFGPGTRLTVT.

On this clonotype: Given a much more abundant clone one base away, this may be a read error. The V and J genes are TRBV27 and TRBJ2-1; a weak D match, TRBD1 (6 bases). The J call is in doubt because the DNA end fits TRBJ2-7 better. The CDR3 loop spans 16 amino acids. Germline values: CDR1 MNHEY, CDR2 SMNVEV (reference sequence). The CDR3 nucleotides are TGTGCCAGCAGTTTCGGAAATGAAGGACAGTACAATGAGCAGTACTTC. It is translated as CASSFGNEGQYNEQYF.

This chain links TRBV7-7 with TRBJ1-1; D is unclear. Per the germline V gene, CDR1 is SSHAT and CDR2 is FNYEAQ (reference sequence). V was trimmed by 5 bases and J by 3 bases, leaving 13 bases between them. The CDR3 has 14 residues. The CDR3 coding sequence is TGTGCCAGCAGCCCGCCGACTGACGACACTGAAGCTTTCTTT. Its protein product is CASSPPTDDTEAFF.

The table lists this clonotype with a few counts. The gene calls are TRBV21-1 and TRBJ1-5. TRBV21-1 is classified as a pseudogene. This CDR3 is 14 amino acids long. For the CDR3, the DNA is TGTGCCAGCAGCCCACAGACGGCCGATCAGCCCCAGCATTTT. This translates into CASSPQTADQPQHF.